The rows below give T cell receptor beta chains drawn from one sample of a study of cytotoxic CD8 clonotypes in ibrutinib-treated CLL. TCRdb keeps only in-frame clones here, not all; method: immunoSEQ multiplex PCR. The sample shows about 27,000 clones, 55% to 70% of them seen only once. The source was PBMCs, collected after 24 months of ibrutinib treatment. The origin of the receptors is a human donor with chronic lymphocytic leukemia. The CDR3 runs from the conserved cysteine through the conserved F or W. D genes are given only for firm matches. The size field is filled for only some rows; it gives once, few, many or a size class.

D gene,J gene,clone size,V gene,CDR3 protein,CDR3 DNA
NA,TRBJ2-1,once,TRBV18,CASSPMGIEQFF,TGTGCCAGCTCACCGATGGGGATTGAGCAGTTCTTC
TRBD2,TRBJ2-2,NA,TRBV6-4,CASSDGTSGPNTGELFF,TGTGCCAGCAGTGATGGGACTAGCGGGCCGAACACCGGGGAGCTGTTTTTT
TRBD1,TRBJ1-1,NA,TRBV28,CASTPVGAGGLRSNTEAFF,TGTGCCAGCACTCCGGTCGGGGCAGGGGGTCTTAGATCGAACACTGAAGCTTTCTTT
NA,TRBJ2-3,once,TRBV6-5,CASSYSVAADTQYF,TGTGCCAGCAGTTACTCGGTAGCAGCAGATACGCAGTATTTT
NA,TRBJ1-2,NA,TRBV13,CASTIVASRGYTF,TGTGCCAGCACTATTGTCGCCTCTCGGGGCTACACCTTC
NA,TRBJ2-1,NA,TRBV6-5,CASSYPGANEQFF,TGTGCCAGCAGTTACCCCGGGGCAAATGAGCAGTTCTTC
TRBD1,TRBJ1-1,few,TRBV6-1,CASSVHHRGPNTEAFF,TGTGCCAGCAGTGTCCATCACAGGGGGCCGAACACTGAAGCTTTCTTT
TRBD2,TRBJ2-1,NA,TRBV27,CASSLRAGGGEQFF,TGTGCCAGCAGTTTGCGAGCGGGAGGGGGCGAGCAGTTCTTC
NA,TRBJ2-3,NA,TRBV7-2,CASSLAGLSTDTQYF,TGTGCCAGCAGCTTAGCGGGACTCAGCACAGATACGCAGTATTTT
TRBD2,TRBJ2-6,NA,TRBV9,CASSAPGLAGPSGANVLTF,TGTGCCAGCAGCGCACCGGGACTAGCGGGGCCCTCTGGGGCCAACGTCCTGACTTTC
TRBD2,TRBJ2-3,few,TRBV11-2,CASSFYGGGATDTQYF,TGTGCCAGCAGCTTTTATGGCGGGGGAGCCACAGATACGCAGTATTTT
TRBD1,TRBJ2-7,NA,TRBV9,CASSRDRAWGEQYF,TGTGCCAGCAGCCGGGACAGGGCTTGGGGCGAGCAGTACTTC
TRBD1,TRBJ2-7,NA,TRBV7-8,CASRPGQGETYEQYF,TGTGCCAGCAGACCCGGACAGGGTGAGACCTACGAGCAGTACTTC
NA,TRBJ2-7,NA,TRBV20-1,CSARDNYEQYF,TGCAGTGCTAGAGACAACTACGAGCAGTACTTC
NA,TRBJ1-6,NA,TRBV25-1,CASSGQSLWNSPLHF,TGTGCCAGCAGCGGACAGAGCCTCTGGAATTCACCCCTCCACTTT
NA,TRBJ1-2,NA,TRBV5-1,CASSGHSQNYGYTF,TGCGCCAGCAGTGGACACTCACAGAACTATGGCTACACCTTC
TRBD1,TRBJ2-3,NA,TRBV7-9,CASSFQGGITDTQYF,TGTGCCAGCAGCTTTCAAGGGGGCATTACAGATACGCAGTATTTT
NA,TRBJ1-3,NA,TRBV2,CASSEVKGSNTIYF,TGTGCCAGCAGTGAAGTCAAGGGTTCGAACACCATATATTTT
TRBD2,TRBJ2-3,NA,TRBV4-1,CASSQGAGVITDTQYF,TGCGCCAGCAGCCAGGGAGCGGGGGTCATCACAGATACGCAGTATTTT
NA,TRBJ2-7,NA,TRBV12-5,CASGFLRDTYEQYF,TGTGCTAGTGGTTTCTTACGGGACACCTACGAGCAGTACTTC
NA,TRBJ2-7,NA,TRBV7-2,CASSSLRYEQYF,TGTGCCAGCAGCTCCCTCCGCTACGAGCAGTACTTC
NA,TRBJ2-7,NA,TRBV2,CASSVPLSSELLTYEQYF,TGTGCCAGCAGCGTACCCCTATCTAGCGAACTCCTTACCTACGAGCAGTACTTC
NA,TRBJ1-2,few,TRBV5-6,CASSLSTAYGYTF,TGTGCCAGCAGCCTTTCGACAGCCTATGGCTACACCTTC
NA,TRBJ1-4,once,TRBV30,CAWSRPRTTTTNEKLFF,TGTGCCTGGAGCCGACCCAGGACAACTACAACTAATGAAAAACTGTTTTTT
NA,TRBJ1-6,NA,TRBV30,CAWSTDSGGSPLHF,TGTGCCTGGAGCACGGACAGCGGGGGGTCACCCCTCCACTTT
TRBD1,TRBJ1-1,NA,TRBV28,CASSSSLTGANTEAFF,TGTGCCAGCAGTAGCAGCCTCACAGGGGCGAACACTGAAGCTTTCTTT